A single sample is the source of the 24 T cell receptor beta chains below, sequenced in a study of shared clonotypes between healthy human individuals. Method: immunoSEQ multiplex PCR; TCRdb's copy keeps in-frame clones and lacks some. The sample consists of more than 2 million clones, around 95% of them appearing once. The sequenced sample was naive CD4+ T cells sorted from blood. Subset indicated: CD45RA+ positively selected. The receptors come from a man between 18 and 29 years old in good health.

The chain employs TRBV19 and TRBJ2-2; D gene uncertain. Deletions cut 0 bases from V and 6 bases from J, with 11 bases between. This CDR3 contains 15 residues. Germline CDR1 reads LNHDA; CDR2 reads SQIVND (reference sequence). The chain's CDR3 is CASSIDRNLAGELFF. The CDR3 nucleotides read TGTGCCAGTAGTATAGATAGGAATCTCGCCGGGGAGCTGTTTTTT.

Of note for this clone: This same CDR3 is encoded by further DNA sequences in the sample. The chain recombines TRBV6-5 with TRBJ1-2; weak D call: TRBD1 (5 bases). Germline V gene data show CDR1 as MNHEY and CDR2 as SVGAGI. CDR3 length: 15 residues. V was pared by 0 bases and J by 2 bases, with 10 bases between. The CDR3 nucleotides are TGTGCCAGCAGTTACTCCCGGGGCGCGAACTATGGCTACACCTTC. This codes for CASSYSRGANYGYTF.

Concerning this clone: The same CDR3 is also encoded by other DNA sequences in this sample. The CDR3 spells CASSIAVNTEAFF. In nucleotides, the CDR3 is TGTGCCAGTAGTATAGCGGTGAACACTGAAGCTTTCTTT. The gene calls are TRBV19 and TRBJ1-1; D ambiguous. The V end lost 1 base, the J end lost 0 bases, and 3 bases lay between the germline ends. Per the germline V gene, CDR1 is LNHDA and CDR2 is SQIVND (reference sequence). The CDR3 consists of 13 residues.

This clone was detected only once. The sample has other DNA sequences that encode this CDR3 too. This chain connects TRBV7-9 to TRBJ2-1; TRBD2 agrees at 11 bases. The ends lost 1 base at V and 5 bases at J; junction bases unmatched: 1. From germline, CDR1 is SEHNR and CDR2 FQNEAQ (reference sequence). The CDR3 has 15 amino acids. Here the CDR3 DNA reads TGTGCCAGCAGCTTAGGACTAGCGGGGAACAATGAGCAGTTCTTC. Its protein is CASSLGLAGNNEQFF. Supplemented by reference TRBV7-9 and TRBJ2-1, the full variable domain reads DTGVSQNPRHKITKRGQNVTFRCDPISEHNRLYWYRQTLGQGPEFLTYFQNEAQLEKSRLLSDRFSAERPKGSFSTLEIQRTEQGDSAMYLCASSLGLAGNNEQFFGPGTRLTVL.

This clone was seen just once. V and J are TRBV10-3 and TRBJ2-7; 7 nucleotides match TRBD1. CDR1 ENHRY and CDR2 SYGVKD come from the germline V gene. The CDR3 runs 14 residues. Losses at the gene ends were 4 bases for V and 4 bases for J; bases not matched to a gene: 7. CDR3 protein: CAISVGQVNYEQYF. The CDR3 region has the DNA TGTGCCATCAGTGTCGGACAGGTGAATTACGAGCAGTACTTC.

The genes are TRBV5-1 and TRBJ2-3, with 13 nucleotides matching TRBD2. V lost 2 bases to trimming and J lost 3 bases; unmatched junction nucleotides: 6. Germline-derived CDR1 and CDR2 are SGHRS and YFSETQ. The CDR3 is 17 amino acids. CDR3 nucleotides: TGCGCCAGCAGCTTTTCCCGACTAGCGGGAGGAACAGATACGCAGTATTTT. Protein product: CASSFSRLAGGTDTQYF. Using reference TRBV5-1 and TRBJ2-3 for the parts outside the CDR3, the full variable domain is KAGVTQTPRYLIKTRGQQVTLSCSPISGHRSVSWYQQTPGQGLQFLFEYFSETQRNKGNFPGRFSGRQFSNSRSEMNVSTLELGDSALYLCASSFSRLAGGTDTQYFGPGTRLTVL.

The gene calls are TRBV7-9 and TRBJ1-2; the D gene is possibly TRBD1 (5 bases). This CDR3 has 13 amino acids. The germline gives CDR1 SEHNR, CDR2 FQNEAQ (reference sequence). V was trimmed by 3 bases and J by 8 bases, leaving 13 bases between them. The CDR3: CASSFLSGTGYTF. The CDR3 DNA sequence: TGTGCCAGCAGCTTCCTTTCGGGGACCGGCTACACCTTC.

The chain uses TRBV5-4 and TRBJ2-7; D is uncertain. Germline lookup yields CDR1 SGHNT and CDR2 YYREEE (reference sequence). Trimming removed 1 base from V and 5 bases from J, with 10 bases in between. The CDR3 has 13 amino acids. CDR3 sequence (DNA): TGTGCCAGCAGCTTGCGGACCGGACACGAGCAGTACTTC. As protein: CASSLRTGHEQYF.

This chain uses TRBV5-1 with TRBJ1-1; D gene ambiguous. Trimming removed 0 bases from V and 3 bases from J, with 9 bases in between. In germline, CDR1 is SGHRS, CDR2 YFSETQ. The CDR3 totals 14 residues. CDR3 sequence (DNA): TGCGCCAGCAGCTTGGCTCGGGGTCACACTGAAGCTTTCTTT. Residues: CASSLARGHTEAFF.

This chain joins TRBV6-1 and TRBJ2-2, with D tentatively TRBD1 (6 bases). Between the trimmed V and J ends, which lost 4 bases and 5 bases, there was a span of 11 bases. Germline CDR1 MNHNS, CDR2 SASEGT. This CDR3 has 14 residues. The CDR3 reads CASSARGGTGELFF. The CDR3 nucleotides read TGTGCCAGCAGTGCCAGGGGCGGGACCGGGGAGCTGTTTTTT.

J is TRBJ2-1 and V is TRBV13, with 12 bases that match TRBD2. This CDR3 region has 18 residues. Looked up from germline, CDR1 is PRHDT and CDR2 is FYEKMQ (reference sequence). V lost 3 bases and J lost 9; bases outside the gene matches: 15. This CDR3 reads CASSLSTKTSGRSGEQFF. For the CDR3, the DNA is TGTGCCAGCAGCTTGAGCACCAAGACTAGCGGGAGATCCGGTGAGCAGTTCTTC.

This rearrangement joins TRBV5-1 to TRBJ2-3; perhaps TRBD1 as D (6 bases). Germline V lookup: CDR1 SGHRS, CDR2 YFSETQ. V lost 0 bases and J lost 4, with 12 bases in between. CDR3 length: 15 amino acids. The CDR3 nucleotides are TGCGCCAGCAGCTTGGTGAGGGCAGGGGCAGATACGCAGTATTTT. Amino acids: CASSLVRAGADTQYF.

The chain employs TRBV2 and TRBJ2-7; a possible D gene is TRBD1 (5 bases). Trimming removed 2 bases from V and 7 bases from J, with 12 bases in between. The CDR3 contains 13 residues. The germline gives CDR1 SNHLY, CDR2 FYNNEI. CDR3 residues: CASSEQGMDEQYF. CDR3 DNA: TGTGCCAGCAGTGAACAGGGCATGGATGAGCAGTACTTC.

The chain carries TRBV19 and TRBJ1-5; weak D call: TRBD1 (6 bases). This CDR3 comprises 14 residues. Germline V gives CDR1 LNHDA, CDR2 SQIVND (reference sequence). Trimming left V 9 bases short and J 1 base short, with 13 bases between. The CDR3, as DNA: TGTGCCAGCCAGGGGTTTGCCAGCAATCAGCCCCAGCATTTT. This gives the protein CASQGFASNQPQHF.

The gene calls are TRBV21-1 and TRBJ2-2; TRBD1, the table's D call, was not compared with the DNA. TRBV21-1 is annotated as a pseudogene. This CDR3 spans 13 amino acids. CDR3 sequence reads: CAQPRGLGGELFF. The CDR3 coding sequence is TGTGCCCAGCCTAGGGGATTGGGCGGGGAGCTGTTTTTT.

The rearrangement uses TRBV25-1 and TRBJ2-2; unclear D gene. Germline assignment: CDR1 MGHDK and CDR2 SYGVNS. The length of the CDR3 is 14 residues. V was shortened by 2 bases and J by 0 bases, with 4 bases between the two germline ends. The CDR3 DNA reads as TGTGCCAGCAGTGAACCGGCGAACACCGGGGAGCTGTTTTTT. Protein sequence: CASSEPANTGELFF.

J is TRBJ2-5 and V is TRBV5-1; 8 bases match TRBD2. The V and J ends lost 0 bases and 5 bases, in that order; junction bases with no gene match: 9. Germline CDR1 SGHRS, CDR2 YFSETQ. The CDR3 is 16 residues long. The CDR3 DNA reads as TGCGCCAGCAGCTTGGATCCTAGCGGGTCTGGGGAGACCCAGTACTTC. Amino acid sequence: CASSLDPSGSGETQYF. Full variable domain (missing parts from reference TRBV5-1 and TRBJ2-5): KAGVTQTPRYLIKTRGQQVTLSCSPISGHRSVSWYQQTPGQGLQFLFEYFSETQRNKGNFPGRFSGRQFSNSRSEMNVSTLELGDSALYLCASSLDPSGSGETQYFGPGTRLLVL.

On this clone: Other DNA sequences from this sample encode an identical CDR3 as well. This chain uses TRBV5-1 with TRBJ2-3; possibly TRBD1 for D (6 bases). The CDR3 has 14 amino acids. V shed 4 bases and J shed 0 bases, with 9 bases lying between them. CDR1 and CDR2 (germline): SGHRS, YFSETQ. The CDR3 protein is CASSRDISTDTQYF. The CDR3 nucleotides are TGCGCCAGCAGCCGGGACATCAGCACAGATACGCAGTATTTT.

The chain carries TRBV6-4 and TRBJ1-2; D unresolved. Trimming cost V 5 bases and J 8 bases, with 9 bases left between them. Germline values: CDR1 MRHNA, CDR2 SNTAGT. The CDR3 consists of 11 residues. The CDR3 spells CASSSGWGYTF. The CDR3 bases are TGTGCCAGCAGTTCGGGTTGGGGCTACACCTTC.

Points on this clone: Other DNA variants within this sample encode the same CDR3. The V call is TRBV5-4, the J call TRBJ2-3; D is ambiguous. Trimming removed 1 base from V and 1 base from J, with 4 bases in between. This CDR3 contains 13 residues. CDR1 and CDR2 (germline): SGHNT, YYREEE (reference sequence). The DNA of the CDR3 is TGTGCCAGCAGCTTGCCCGGCACAGATACGCAGTATTTT. Amino acids: CASSLPGTDTQYF.

The chain employs TRBV7-3 and TRBJ1-5, with D perhaps TRBD1 (5 bases). Germline V gives CDR1 SGHTA, CDR2 FQGTGA. The CDR3 has 16 residues. V lost 1 base and J 2 bases, leaving 12 bases between the germline ends. This CDR3 reads CASSLSNRRGNQPQHF. DNA for the CDR3: TGTGCCAGCAGCTTAAGTAACAGGAGGGGCAATCAGCCCCAGCATTTT.

The chain's CDR3 is CASSLGQAGGAFF. Written as DNA, the CDR3 is TGTGCCAGCTCACTTGGACAGGCCGGGGGGGCTTTCTTT. This chain uses TRBV18 with TRBJ1-1; TRBD1 matches at 7 bases. This CDR3 region has 13 residues. The V gene's germline CDR1 is KGHSH and CDR2 LQKENI. V lost 4 bases to trimming and J lost 11 bases; unmatched junction nucleotides: 10.

The count of this clone is one. The chain has TRBV7-8 and TRBJ2-1, with 7 bases identical to TRBD2. Looked up from germline, CDR1 is SGHVS and CDR2 is FQNEAQ. Losses at the gene ends were 5 bases for V and 8 bases for J; bases not matched to a gene: 15. The CDR3 sequence is 16 residues long. The CDR3 reads CASSPREGRAGHEQFF. In DNA, the CDR3 is TGTGCCAGCAGCCCGAGGGAAGGGAGGGCCGGGCATGAGCAGTTCTTC.

V and J are TRBV7-8 and TRBJ2-7; D uncertain. This CDR3 has 15 amino acids. The V gene lost 1 base and the J gene lost 3 bases, with 13 bases spanning the gap. Germline V CDR1 and CDR2: SGHVS, FQNEAQ. As DNA, the CDR3 is TGTGCCAGCAGCTTAGGTAGGGTTGGGCACTACGAGCAGTACTTC. Its translation is CASSLGRVGHYEQYF. Full variable domain (missing parts from reference TRBV7-8 and TRBJ2-7): GAGVSQSPRYKVAKRGQDVALRCDPISGHVSLFWYQQALGQGPEFLTYFQNEAQLDKSGLPSDRFFAERPEGSVSTLKIQRTQQEDSAVYLCASSLGRVGHYEQYFGPGTRLTVT.